Detailed here is one TCR beta chain. These data originate in a study of CD8 T cells in Susac syndrome. Sequencing of TCR beta, carried out with a high-throughput approach, was applied to CD8+ and CD4+ T cells from the blood. It was negative isolation that provided the CD8+ and CD4+ T cells, whereas TEMRA cells were enriched by FACS. The CDR3 runs 15 residues. V gave up 5 bases and J gave up 4 bases; unmatched junction bases: 8. Germline V lookup: CDR1 SEHNR, CDR2 FQNEAQ (reference sequence). RNA in amounts of about 0.5 to 1 ug was reverse transcribed with random hexamers. With immunoSEQ multiplex PCR, TCR beta CDR3 was amplified across 54 Vbeta and 13 Jbeta. TCRdb reprocessed the immunoSEQ multiplex PCR reads via MiXCR and lists one record per CDR3 protein. The sample includes approximately 200,000 distinct CDR3 sequences, roughly 90% of them seen just once.

The specimen was CD8+ T cells from PBMCs. The source is a human donor with multiple sclerosis. The chain links TRBV7-9 to TRBJ2-5, with 9 nucleotides matching TRBD2. Written as DNA, the CDR3 is TGTGCCAGCAGCGTGACTAGCGGAGGGGGAGAGACCCAGTACTTC. Translating gives CASSVTSGGGETQYF.